One T cell receptor (beta chain) is described in this entry. Its antigen remains unidentified. Next came a second PCR, run for about 7 to 12 cycles, which used a sample-barcoded 5' primer along with a J-beta primer mix. TCRdb re-analysed the 5' RACE reads in MiXCR, keeping a single row per CDR3 protein. The table lists more than 1,000,000 distinct CDR3 sequences, 20% to 25% of them singletons, with approximately 0.75% in the top ten. The sample originates from a study of blood T cells in healthy people across ages. Points from the study as a whole: Older individuals had lower TCR beta diversity per million T cells (the decline was roughly linear). Total diversity from one million sequenced T cells was likely underestimated.

Germline CDR1 is SEHNR and CDR2 is FQNEAQ (reference sequence). CDR3 length equals 14 residues. Separately, the same data were catalogued under a study of T cells of mothers and their children. Turning to that study: Over 8 million reads per mother and around 3.2 million per child were obtained.

The sequence was obtained from a girl aged 2 to 10 in good health. Sequenced sample: blood. This chain joins TRBV7-9 and TRBJ2-5; no clear D gene. Judging by the DNA end, TRBJ2-7 fits better; the J call may be wrong. The CDR3 nucleotides are TGTGCCAGCGGTAACACCACCAATGCCTACGAGCAGTACTTC. This gives the protein CASGNTTNAYEQYF.